Below are 24 T cell receptor beta chains sequenced from a single sample in a study of blood T cells in healthy people across ages. Next came a second PCR, run for about 7 to 12 cycles, which used a sample-barcoded 5' primer along with a J-beta primer mix. TCRdb recomputed calls from the 5' RACE reads with MiXCR, one row per CDR3 protein. The repertoire consists of about 1.8 million distinct CDR3 sequences, with around 50% occurring once and the leading ten covering roughly 2.1%. Sequencing was done on a sample of blood. These receptors came from a woman in her thirties or forties in good health.

This clonotype was picked up a small number of times. The chain has TRBV10-1 and TRBJ2-1; TRBD1 matches at 11 bases. With V trimmed by 9 bases and J by 5 bases, 6 bases remained unmatched. The CDR3 extends over 14 amino acids. CDR1 is WNHNN, CDR2 SYGVQD, per germline (reference sequence). This CDR3 reads CASGQGAMNNEQFF. In DNA, the CDR3 is TGCGCCAGTGGACAGGGGGCGATGAACAATGAGCAGTTCTTC.

V gene TRBV25-1 combines with J gene TRBJ2-3; tentative D call: TRBD2 (6 bases). Trimming pared 2 bases from V and 6 bases from J, leaving 15 bases between. CDR3 size: 15 residues. Germline V gene sequence: CDR1 MGHDK, CDR2 SYGVNS. CDR3 region: CASSEDTSWGDTQYF. CDR3 DNA sequence: TGTGCCAGCAGTGAAGACACTAGCTGGGGGGATACGCAGTATTTT.

This clonotype was seen only a few times. This chain links TRBV11-2 with TRBJ2-5; D unresolved. The J call could be wrong; TRBJ2-7 is a better fit for the DNA end. This CDR3 has 12 residues. Germline CDR1 SGHAT, CDR2 FQNNGV. The CDR3: CASSLKGHEQYF. The CDR3 DNA reads TGTGCCAGCAGCTTAAAGGGCCACGAGCAGTACTTC.

This clonotype was seen only a few times. The chain carries TRBV9 and TRBJ1-2, with D perhaps TRBD1 (6 bases). CDR1 is SGDLS, CDR2 YYNGEE, per germline. CDR3 length: 14 residues. Trimming took 4 bases from V and 2 from J, leaving 12 bases between them. This CDR3 reads CASSQVGANYGYTF. DNA of the CDR3: TGTGCCAGCAGCCAGGTGGGGGCCAACTATGGCTACACCTTC.

The CDR3 nucleotides read TGTGCCAGCATTGGGGGGTCACACAATGAGCAGTTCTTC. Translation: CASIGGSHNEQFF. The rearrangement uses TRBV6-5 and TRBJ2-1, with D maybe TRBD2 (6 bases). Germline V gene data show CDR1 as MNHEY and CDR2 as SVGAGI. This CDR3 contains 13 residues. V shed 7 bases and J shed 5 bases, with 12 bases lying between them.

The V and J genes are TRBV10-3 and TRBJ2-1; TRBD1 or TRBD2 may be the D gene (5 bases each). This CDR3 spans 15 amino acids. V was clipped by 0 bases and J by 5 bases, with 11 bases between them. Germline lookup yields CDR1 ENHRY and CDR2 SYGVKD. The CDR3 DNA follows: TGTGCCATCAGTGAGTCCGGGACGCCCAACAATGAGCAGTTCTTC. Its protein is CAISESGTPNNEQFF.

In its sample, this clonotype was seen a few times. The gene calls are TRBV5-1 and TRBJ2-1, with TRBD1 matching 10 bases. V shed 4 bases, J shed 7 bases, and the junction held 5 bases outside the gene matches. Germline assignment: CDR1 SGHRS and CDR2 YFSETQ. The CDR3 loop spans 14 amino acids. CDR3 protein: CASSPGQGRNEQFF. The CDR3 DNA reads as TGCGCCAGCAGCCCGGGACAGGGGAGGAATGAGCAGTTCTTC.

A few counts support this clonotype. J is TRBJ2-7 and V is TRBV7-2, with 7 positions matching TRBD2. This CDR3 comprises 14 residues. Germline assignment: CDR1 SGHTA and CDR2 FQGNSA. J lost 3 bases, V lost 1 base, and 3 bases had no gene match. The CDR3 protein is CASSLVAGDYEQYF. The CDR3 bases are TGTGCCAGCAGCTTAGTTGCGGGGGACTACGAGCAGTACTTC.

This chain joins TRBV21-1 and TRBJ2-1. TRBV21-1 is given as a pseudogene. The CDR3 length is 11 residues. CDR3 loop: CTSEDLDEQFF. CDR3 in DNA: TGTACCAGCGAGGATCTCGATGAGCAGTTCTTC.

The chain uses TRBV28 and TRBJ2-3, with TRBD1 matching 10 bases. V was clipped by 5 bases and J by 4 bases; unmatched bases: 6. The CDR3 has 15 amino acids. CDR1 and CDR2 from the germline V gene are MDHEN and SYDVKM. Here the CDR3 reads CASSLYGQGADTQYF. The CDR3 nucleotides are TGTGCCAGCAGTCTCTATGGACAGGGGGCAGATACGCAGTATTTT.

This chain connects TRBV7-2 to TRBJ2-7; TRBD2 agrees at 7 bases. J lost 0 bases, V lost 1 base, and 3 bases had no gene match. The CDR3 has 15 amino acids. Germline values: CDR1 SGHTA, CDR2 FQGNSA. This chain's CDR3 is CASSLESGASYEQYF. CDR3 sequence (DNA): TGTGCCAGCAGCTTAGAGAGCGGGGCCTCCTACGAGCAGTACTTC.

This clonotype showed up just a few times. The CDR3 loop reads CASSPPMGEQFF. CDR3 nucleotides: TGTGCCAGCAGCCCCCCTATGGGCGAGCAGTTCTTC. This chain connects TRBV4-2 to TRBJ2-1; D unresolved. CDR3 length: 12 residues. Per germline, CDR1 LGHNA and CDR2 YNFKEQ. V lost 4 bases and J 10 bases, leaving 11 bases between the germline ends.

The count of this clonotype is one. The chain links TRBV27 to TRBJ1-6; maybe TRBD1 (6 bases). CDR1 and CDR2 (germline): MNHEY, SMNVEV (reference sequence). The CDR3 spans 13 residues. V gave up 8 bases and J gave up 18 bases, with 23 bases separating them. The CDR3 is CASRDRTGSPPHF. The CDR3 nucleotides are TGTGCCAGCCGAGACAGGACGGGATCACCTCCCCACTTT.

The chain is built from TRBV6-2 or TRBV6-3 and TRBJ2-3; 8 bases line up with TRBD1. This CDR3 has 16 amino acids. Per the germline V gene, CDR1 is MNHEY and CDR2 is SVGEGT. V trimming: 0 bases; J trimming: 2 bases; junction bases outside the gene matches: 4. The CDR3 sequence: CASSYSGQGATDTQYF. CDR3 DNA: TGTGCCAGCAGTTACTCCGGCCAGGGGGCCACAGATACGCAGTATTTT.

J is TRBJ1-2 and V is TRBV6-1, with unresolved D. The CDR3 has 9 amino acids. Germline V gives CDR1 MNHNS, CDR2 SASEGT. V gave up 10 bases and J gave up 8 bases, with 8 bases separating them. CDR3 sequence: CATLGGYTF. CDR3 nucleotides: TGTGCCACCCTTGGGGGCTACACCTTC.

This clonotype turned up a few times. The J gene is TRBJ2-3, the V gene TRBV3-1; D is ambiguous. The germline V and J ends were trimmed by 6 bases and 4 bases, with 11 bases remaining between them. From germline, CDR1 is LGHDT and CDR2 YNNKEL (reference sequence). The CDR3 totals 13 residues. CDR3 nucleotides: TGTGCCAGCAGGAGTTCTGGCGCAGATACGCAGTATTTT. It encodes CASRSSGADTQYF.

The V call is TRBV4-3, the J call TRBJ1-2, with TRBD1 as a possible D gene (6 bases). Germline CDR1 LGHNA, CDR2 YSLEER. This CDR3 region has 15 residues. V lost 0 bases, J lost 3 bases, and 11 bases lay in between. CDR3 DNA: TGCGCCAGCAGCCAAGAGGGGGCTCTTGACTATGGCTACACCTTC. Protein sequence: CASSQEGALDYGYTF.

V gene TRBV12-3 or TRBV12-4 combines with J gene TRBJ2-4; D uncertain. The end of the DNA is better explained by TRBJ2-7, so the J call may be wrong. The CDR3 has 14 amino acids. CDR3 coding DNA: TGTGCCAGCAGTAACGGTAACACCTATTACGAGCAGTACTTC. Its protein is CASSNGNTYYEQYF.

On this clonotype: The germline gene is not matched at one end of the junction; a read error may be the cause. The CDR3 spells CASNLGQTSTDTQYF. The CDR3 region has the DNA TGTGCCAGCAACTTAGGTCAGACTAGCACAGATACGCAGTATTTT. The rearrangement joins TRBV11-3 to TRBJ2-3, with D unresolved. The CDR3 loop spans 15 amino acids. The V gene's germline CDR1 is SGHNT and CDR2 YENEEA.

This sequence joins TRBV6-5 and TRBJ2-1; 14 nucleotides align to TRBD2. This CDR3 contains 21 residues. From germline, CDR1 is MNHEY and CDR2 SVGAGI. The trim removed 4 bases at V and 0 bases at J, leaving 14 bases unmatched. The CDR3 loop is CASSSEYGTSGGHSSYNEQFF. The CDR3 bases are TGTGCCAGCAGTTCCGAATACGGGACTAGCGGGGGTCATAGCTCCTACAATGAGCAGTTCTTC.

CDR3 region: CASSLVVAGDTQYF. Written as DNA, the CDR3 is TGTGCCAGCAGCTTAGTGGTTGCGGGGGATACGCAGTATTTT. V and J are TRBV7-9 and TRBJ2-3, with D perhaps matching TRBD2 (6 bases). Per the germline V gene, CDR1 is SEHNR and CDR2 is FQNEAQ (reference sequence). CDR3 length: 14 amino acids. Trimming removed 1 base from V and 6 bases from J, with 11 bases in between.

This chain links TRBV6-5 with TRBJ1-4; D is possibly TRBD1 (5 bases). Trimming stripped 6 bases from V and 6 bases from J, with 14 bases between. CDR3 size: 14 residues. Germline V lookup: CDR1 MNHEY, CDR2 SVGAGI. The CDR3: CASSRSSRDEKLFF. DNA for the CDR3: TGTGCCAGCAGCCGAAGTAGCAGGGATGAAAAACTGTTTTTT.

This chain connects TRBV6-5 to TRBJ2-7; 11 nucleotides agree with TRBD2. The CDR3 runs to 16 residues. J lost 1 base, V lost 0 bases, and 2 bases had no gene match. Germline V gives CDR1 MNHEY, CDR2 SVGAGI. The CDR3 DNA is TGTGCCAGCAGTTACTCTAGCGGGGGGGCGTCCTACGAGCAGTACTTC. Residues: CASSYSSGGASYEQYF.

V and J are TRBV5-1 and TRBJ2-7, with D perhaps TRBD2 (6 bases). Deletions cut 3 bases from V and 2 bases from J, with 12 bases between. CDR3 length: 14 residues. CDR1 and CDR2 (germline): SGHRS, YFSETQ. This CDR3 is CASSWGDGTYEQYF. The CDR3 bases are TGCGCCAGCAGCTGGGGGGACGGCACCTACGAGCAGTACTTC.